This TCR beta chain originates from a study of blood T cell repertoires in COVID-19 (dated by TCRdb to 2018 to 2021). Describing the broader study: Samples covering the acute and convalescent phases of COVID-19 were provided by collaborators in the United States, Italy and Spain. The prospective study material was composed of cDNA or gDNA derived from T cells, B-cell-depleted T cells, or PBMCs. Subjects who had been exposed to COVID-19, were actively infected with it, or had recovered from it provided the deeply sampled blood TCRbeta repertoires that made up the dataset. A freely available public database, intended as a resource for researchers studying the immune response to SARS-CoV-2, is where the repertoires were released. The samples were drawn from the first 160 participants of the ongoing ImmuneRACE study and from 1,254 subjects provided by 6 global collaborators. The sample metadata nearly always contained a de-identified subject ID, COVID-19 status, age in years and sex. HLA class I and class II types, where available, came from metadata supplied by the sample provider rather than from assay-based typing.

TCRbeta CDR3 regions were amplified from genomic DNA using the immunoSEQ Assay, a bias-controlled multiplex PCR. The paper's data handling went like this. The number of nucleated cells in each sample was estimated by amplification of reference gene primers within the assay. To quantify the absolute abundance of each unique TCRbeta CDR3 rearrangement, sequence reads were collapsed and filtered. For each sample, productive Simpson clonality was calculated by taking the square root of Simpson's diversity index across productive rearrangements. TCRdb carries this immuneACCESS record with in-frame sequences only. Its versions omit some clonotypes, under half of them owing to an unresolved V gene in the studies checked, with the rest unexplained. From that table come the V and J calls and clone size; the DNA was used to work out D and trimming. The sample profile shows about 33,000 clones; about 91% of them were found once. In total, the top ten clones hold around 5.8% of the sample.

The investigation overall reported the following: Clinical and demographic metadata were provided uncurated, with the amount varying by source and participant.

The collaborating institutions used their own protocols to collect whole blood in K2EDTA tubes. For TCRbeta analysis, collaborators shipped samples as frozen whole blood, isolated PBMCs, or DNA extracted from either of those sample types. On this clone: Its target antigen remains unknown. Within one base of it there is no much larger clone, and no base qualities were kept.

Including cysteine and phenylalanine, the CDR3 has 15 amino acids. The retained sequence is limited to the CDR3, 45 bases, with the frame set at the first base. The junction shows trimming of 6 bases on V and 8 bases on J, and the gene matches do not reach 6 bases of it. The germline V gene provides CDR1 MNHEY and CDR2 SVGAGI. Sequencing was performed on peripheral blood. The receptor comes from a human donor in a cohort sampled during active COVID-19. The rearrangement joined TRBV6-5 to TRBJ2-1; 14 of the junction bases match TRBD2. The nucleotide sequence is TGTGCCAGCAGCCCGGGACTAGCGGGAGTGTATGAGCAGTTCTTC. This sequence encodes CASSPGLAGVYEQFF.